This T cell receptor beta chain emerged from a study of blood T cell repertoires in COVID-19. TCRdb keeps only in-frame clones here, not all; method: immunoSEQ multiplex PCR. The table includes approximately 260,000 clones, roughly 89% detected once. Each recovered donor of Cohort 3 presented with two negative PCRs, clearance, or symptom resolution. Material: PBMCs or T cells enriched from blood (not recorded which). This sequence originates from a woman aged 55-70 years who had recovered from COVID-19.

The CDR3 here is CASGSHNSGEQFF. In DNA form, the CDR3 reads TGTGCTAGTGGTTCGCACAATTCGGGTGAGCAGTTCTTC. The genes are TRBV12-5 and TRBJ2-1; D unresolved. CDR1 is LGHNT and CDR2 is FRNRAP in the germline V gene. V gave up 4 bases and J gave up 9 bases, with 13 bases separating them. The CDR3 is made up of 13 amino acids.